The clone carrying this T cell receptor (beta chain) was seen a handful of times. Antigen unknown. These data come from a study of T-cell memory formation after mild COVID-19. Study results and limitations: Mainly in CM and EM were contracting CD4+ clones; CD8+ were in EMRA.

Germline V gene lookup returns CDR1 SGHRS and CDR2 YFSETQ. This CDR3 has 21 amino acids. Trimming cost V 1 base and J 7 bases; bases outside gene matches: 25. Each CDR3 protein gets one entry after TCRdb re-called the 5' RACE reads with MiXCR. The data hold 58,000 or so distinct CDR3 sequences, with 25% to 35% observed a single time. Sequencing was carried out using PBMCs or a T cell subset sorted from them (not recorded which). This clonotype was obtained from a man aged 18-30 years who had mild COVID-19 (a few samples of this study predate the infection). Cell type and time point are not known. J is TRBJ2-5 and V is TRBV5-1, with 10 bases identical to TRBD2. In DNA, the CDR3 is TGCGCCAGCAGCTTGTTAAGTCGTACTAGCGGGGTCCGTTGGTCTTCGAGGACCCAGTACTTC. Translated: CASSLLSRTSGVRWSSRTQYF.